The text below deals with one T cell receptor beta chain. Its antigen remains undetermined. Nothing much larger sits one base from this clone, and base qualities are not available. This specimen's time point label, per the study, means: about 28 days (+/-7) after the second vaccine dose. AZD1222 recipients with second doses at about 4 weeks or about 12 weeks were pooled, because spike-specific TCR depth and breadth did not differ between schedules. The vaccinee samples were drawn from two UK trials, COV001 and COV002, one of which was a single-blind randomized controlled phase 2/3 trial testing AZD1222 (ChAdOx1 nCoV-19) in healthy adults. For TCRbeta chain sequencing, PBMC samples were collected from trial participants at day 0 and at day 28 after the second dose. The CDR3 regions of human TCRbeta chains were analyzed by immunosequencing. The authors' pipeline ran thus. TCRs in the repertoires were compared against a reference library of SARS-CoV-2-specific TCRs that had been generated with the MIRA antigen-specificity platform. Breadth was defined as the fraction of unique TCRs that were SARS-CoV-2-associated, and depth was defined as the fraction of total T cells that were SARS-CoV-2-associated. Using the MIRA data, every spike-specific TCR was mapped to the spike region that the TCR reacted to and assigned to either a CD4 or a CD8 class. Log10-transformed breadth and depth values were compared by one-way ANOVA with Sidak's multiple comparisons tests. TCRdb's version of the immuneACCESS table is confined to in-frame rearrangements and falls short of the full clone set. An unresolved V gene accounts for under half of the shortfall where checked; the remainder is of unknown origin. That table is the source of V, J and clone size, and D and trimming were worked out from the DNA. The sample table holds around 50,000 clones, of which around 85% were seen once. The ten largest clones capture 5.5% to 8% of the sample.

This sample is part of a study of T cell responses to AZD1222 COVID-19 vaccine (dated by TCRdb to about 2021). In the study overall: TCR sequencing covered 230 to 250 trial participants: 200 to 220 given two doses of AZD1222 and 26 given two doses of MenACWY control vaccine. Trial participants were enrolled into age subgroups of 18-55, 56-69 and 70-plus years, which contained around 150, 28 and 57 TCR-sequenced participants, respectively.

What the work shows at the level of the full study, not this receptor alone: The 56-69-year group was small, and its depth increase did not reach significance, likely because of low power. Epitopes outside the regions mutated in the B.1.351 and B.1.1.7 variants were reportedly recognized by nearly half of the unique spike-specific TCRs. Most participants were white British and females outnumbered males, and the authors suggested that clonal diversity may have been underestimated. Because no day 14 peak-response samples were available, repertoires were characterized only after the peak T cell response. Only 5 to 7 AZD1222 recipients were SARS-CoV-2 seropositive at baseline, limiting conclusions about previously exposed vaccinees. After two AZD1222 doses, spike-specific TCR breadth and depth were significantly higher than at day 0 and than in MenACWY recipients. CD4 TCRs associated with the vaccine covered the entire spike protein, and the dominant responses were in regions 160-218 and 743-854.

Sequences were derived from peripheral blood, sampled 28 days after the second AZD1222 dose. The TCR was taken from an adult who received the AZD1222 COVID-19 vaccine.

The CDR3 reads as follows: CASSPRDATYEQYF. The base sequence is TGTGCCAGCAGCCCCCGGGACGCCACCTACGAGCAGTACTTC. The receptor chain draws on TRBV11-3 and TRBJ2-7; the D gene is perhaps TRBD1 or TRBD2, as each covers 5 bases. The germline V gene provides CDR1 SGHNT and CDR2 YENEEA. V was cut back by 5 bases and J by 2 bases, leaving a gap of 13 bases between them. Taken from cysteine to phenylalanine, the CDR3 has 14 residues. Of all the DNA, just the CDR3 is kept, 42 bases in frame from base 1.